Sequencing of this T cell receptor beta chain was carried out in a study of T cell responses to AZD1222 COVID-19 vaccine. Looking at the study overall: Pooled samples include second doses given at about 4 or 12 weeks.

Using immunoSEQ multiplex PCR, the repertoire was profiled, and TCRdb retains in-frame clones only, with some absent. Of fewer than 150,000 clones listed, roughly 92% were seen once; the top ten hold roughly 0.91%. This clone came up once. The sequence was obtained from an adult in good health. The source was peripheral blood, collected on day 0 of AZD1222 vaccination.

The CDR3 reads CASSSEQGRWYGYTF. The CDR3 DNA sequence: TGTGCCAGCAGCTCCGAACAGGGAAGGTGGTATGGCTACACCTTC. The V and J genes are TRBV7-9 and TRBJ1-2; a weak D match, TRBD1 (6 bases). The CDR3 totals 15 residues. V shed 4 bases and J shed 5 bases, with 17 bases lying between them. The V gene's germline CDR1 is SEHNR and CDR2 FQNEAQ (reference sequence).